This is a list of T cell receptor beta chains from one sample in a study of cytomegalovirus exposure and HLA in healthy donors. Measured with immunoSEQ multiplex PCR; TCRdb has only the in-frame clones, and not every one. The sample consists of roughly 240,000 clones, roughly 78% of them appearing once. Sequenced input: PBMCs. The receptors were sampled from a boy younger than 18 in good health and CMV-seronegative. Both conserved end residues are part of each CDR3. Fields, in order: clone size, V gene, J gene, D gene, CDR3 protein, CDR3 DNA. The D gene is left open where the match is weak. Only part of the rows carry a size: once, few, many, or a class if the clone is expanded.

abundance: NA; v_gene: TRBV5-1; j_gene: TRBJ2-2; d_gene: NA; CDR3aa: CASSLAVTGELFF; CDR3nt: TGCGCCAGCAGCTTGGCTGTCACCGGGGAGCTGTTTTTT
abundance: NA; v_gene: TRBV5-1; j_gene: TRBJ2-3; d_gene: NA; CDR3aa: CASSLGLADPTDTQYF; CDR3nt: TGCGCCAGCAGCTTGGGGCTAGCCGATCCCACAGATACGCAGTATTTT
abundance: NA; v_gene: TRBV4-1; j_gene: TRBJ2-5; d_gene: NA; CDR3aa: CASSQVQYQETQYF; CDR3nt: TGCGCCAGCAGCCAAGTACAGTACCAAGAGACCCAGTACTTC
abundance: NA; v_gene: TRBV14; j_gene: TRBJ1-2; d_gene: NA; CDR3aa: CASSGGVGSYGYTF; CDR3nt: TGTGCCAGCAGCGGAGGGGTGGGGAGCTATGGCTACACCTTC
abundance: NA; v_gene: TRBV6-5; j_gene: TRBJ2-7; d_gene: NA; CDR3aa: CASSSSGHLSYEQYF; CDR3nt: TGTGCCAGCAGCTCCTCGGGACACCTTTCCTACGAGCAGTACTTC
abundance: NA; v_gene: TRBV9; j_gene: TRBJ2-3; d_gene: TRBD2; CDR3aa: CASSPDTAGGASDTQYF; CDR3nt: TGTGCCAGCAGCCCGGATACAGCGGGGGGCGCATCCGATACGCAGTATTTT
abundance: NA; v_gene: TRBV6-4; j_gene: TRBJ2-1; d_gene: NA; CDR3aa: CASSDSPSSAYNEQFF; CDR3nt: TGTGCCAGCAGTGACTCGCCTAGCTCTGCCTACAATGAGCAGTTCTTC
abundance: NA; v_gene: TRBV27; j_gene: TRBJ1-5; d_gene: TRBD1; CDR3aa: CASSWTGIQPQHF; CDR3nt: TGTGCCAGCAGTTGGACAGGGATTCAGCCCCAGCATTTT
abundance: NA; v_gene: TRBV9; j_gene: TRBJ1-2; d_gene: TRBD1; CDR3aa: CASTPGSGTGYGYTF; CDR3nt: TGTGCCAGCACCCCTGGGTCCGGGACAGGCTATGGCTACACCTTC
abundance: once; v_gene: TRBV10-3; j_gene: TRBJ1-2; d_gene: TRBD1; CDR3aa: CAISDGQGGGYTF; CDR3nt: TGTGCCATCAGTGACGGACAGGGCGGTGGCTACACCTTC
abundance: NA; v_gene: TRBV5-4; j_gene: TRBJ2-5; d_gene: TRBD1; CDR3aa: CASSTGQGEETQYF; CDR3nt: TGTGCCAGCAGCACGGGACAGGGGGAAGAGACCCAGTACTTC
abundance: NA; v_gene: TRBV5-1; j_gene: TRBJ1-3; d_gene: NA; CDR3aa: CASSSVQASDSGNTIYF; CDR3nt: TGCGCCAGCAGCTCCGTACAGGCCTCCGACTCTGGAAACACCATATATTTT
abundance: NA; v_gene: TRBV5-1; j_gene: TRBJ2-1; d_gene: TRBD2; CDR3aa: CASSAGTSGVYNEQFF; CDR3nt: TGCGCCAGCAGCGCGGGGACTAGCGGGGTATACAATGAGCAGTTCTTC
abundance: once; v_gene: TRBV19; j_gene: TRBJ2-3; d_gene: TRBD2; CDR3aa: CASSIGLAGPTDTQYF; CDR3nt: TGTGCCAGTAGTATTGGGCTAGCGGGACCAACAGATACGCAGTATTTT
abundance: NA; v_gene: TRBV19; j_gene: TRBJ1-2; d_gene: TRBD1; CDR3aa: CASSPWTGPNYGYTF; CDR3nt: TGTGCCAGTAGTCCCTGGACAGGACCTAACTATGGCTACACCTTC
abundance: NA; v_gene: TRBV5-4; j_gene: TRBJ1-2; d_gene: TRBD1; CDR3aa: CASSLALHGTGDGYTF; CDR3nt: TGTGCCAGCAGCTTGGCTCTTCACGGGACAGGGGACGGCTACACCTTC
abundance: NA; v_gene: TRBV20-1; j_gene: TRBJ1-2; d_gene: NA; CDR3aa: CSAIRENGYTF; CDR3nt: TGCAGTGCTATTCGGGAGAATGGCTACACCTTC
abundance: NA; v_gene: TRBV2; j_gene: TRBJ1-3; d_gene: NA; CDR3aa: CASRERGGKRSGNTIYF; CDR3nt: TGTGCCAGCAGAGAAAGGGGAGGGAAGCGCTCTGGAAACACCATATATTTT
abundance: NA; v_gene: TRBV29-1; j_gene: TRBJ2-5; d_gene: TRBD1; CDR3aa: CSARDRVRETQYF; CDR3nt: TGCAGCGCACGGGACAGGGTGCGGGAGACCCAGTACTTC
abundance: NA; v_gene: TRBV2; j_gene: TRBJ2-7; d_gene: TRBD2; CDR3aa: CASSKAGGPDEQYF; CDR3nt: TGTGCCAGCAGCAAAGCGGGGGGGCCCGACGAGCAGTACTTC
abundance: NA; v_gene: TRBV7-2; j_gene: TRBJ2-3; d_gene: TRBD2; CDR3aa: CASSTVAGVGTQYF; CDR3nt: TGTGCCAGCAGTACCGTAGCGGGGGTGGGTACGCAGTATTTT
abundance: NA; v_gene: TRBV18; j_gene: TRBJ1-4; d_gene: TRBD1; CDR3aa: CASSRGQGNEKLFF; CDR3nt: TGTGCCAGCTCAAGGGGACAGGGGAATGAAAAACTGTTTTTT
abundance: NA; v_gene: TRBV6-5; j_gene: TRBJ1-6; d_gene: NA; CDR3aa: CASSKGAYNSPLHF; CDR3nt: TGTGCCAGCAGTAAGGGGGCCTATAATTCACCCCTCCACTTT
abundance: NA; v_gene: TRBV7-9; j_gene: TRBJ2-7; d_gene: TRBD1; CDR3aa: CASSSTWDRGEQYF; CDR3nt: TGTGCCAGCAGCTCGACGTGGGACAGGGGCGAGCAGTACTTC
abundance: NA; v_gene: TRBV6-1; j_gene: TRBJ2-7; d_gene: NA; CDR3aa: CASSDGDWISYEQYF; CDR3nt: TGTGCCAGCAGTGACGGGGACTGGATCTCCTACGAGCAGTACTTC
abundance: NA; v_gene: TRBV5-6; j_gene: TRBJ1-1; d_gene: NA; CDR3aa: CASSLGRVDTEAFF; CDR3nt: TGTGCCAGCAGCTTGGGCAGGGTGGACACTGAAGCTTTCTTT
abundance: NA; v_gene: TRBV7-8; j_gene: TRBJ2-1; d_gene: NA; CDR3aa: CASSPQTRLASTQNEQFF; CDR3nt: TGTGCCAGCAGCCCACAAACGCGGCTAGCTTCTACCCAGAATGAGCAGTTCTTC
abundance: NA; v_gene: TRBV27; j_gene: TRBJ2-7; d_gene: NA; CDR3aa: CASSSLQYEQYF; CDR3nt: TGTGCCAGCAGTTCTTTACAATACGAGCAGTACTTC
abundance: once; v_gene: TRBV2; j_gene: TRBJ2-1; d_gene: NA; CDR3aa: CASSLTEGAVGNEQFF; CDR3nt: TGTGCCAGCAGTTTAACCGAGGGTGCAGTTGGCAATGAGCAGTTCTTC
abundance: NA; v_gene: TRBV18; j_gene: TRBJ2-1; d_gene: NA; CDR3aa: CASSLRTDISTNEQFF; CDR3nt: TGTGCCAGCTCACTGCGGACGGACATTTCTACCAATGAGCAGTTCTTC
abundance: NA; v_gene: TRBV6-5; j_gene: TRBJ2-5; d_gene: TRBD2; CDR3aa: CASTYSGGLQETQYF; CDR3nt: TGTGCCAGCACCTATAGCGGGGGACTCCAAGAGACCCAGTACTTC
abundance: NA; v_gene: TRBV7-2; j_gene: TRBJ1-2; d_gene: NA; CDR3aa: CASSLAGQTYGYTF; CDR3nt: TGTGCCAGCAGCTTAGCCGGACAGACCTATGGCTACACCTTC
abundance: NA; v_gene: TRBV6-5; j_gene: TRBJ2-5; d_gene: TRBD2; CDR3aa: CASIKRGSPETQYF; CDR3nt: TGTGCCAGCATAAAGCGGGGTAGCCCAGAGACCCAGTACTTC
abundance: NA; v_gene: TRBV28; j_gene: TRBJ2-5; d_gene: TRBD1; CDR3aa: CASSLSRTGWETQYF; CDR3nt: TGTGCCAGCAGTTTATCCCGGACAGGGTGGGAGACCCAGTACTTC
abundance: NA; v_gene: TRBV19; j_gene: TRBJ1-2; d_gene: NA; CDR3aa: CASSINEGNHQGYTF; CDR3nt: TGTGCCAGTAGTATCAATGAGGGAAACCACCAAGGCTACACCTTC
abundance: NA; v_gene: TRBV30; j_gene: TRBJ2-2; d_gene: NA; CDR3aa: CAWRQEPTGELFF; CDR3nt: TGTGCCTGGAGACAGGAGCCCACCGGGGAGCTGTTTTTT
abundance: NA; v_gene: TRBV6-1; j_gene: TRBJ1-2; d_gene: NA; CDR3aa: CASSEAYPDYGYTF; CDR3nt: TGTGCCAGCAGTGAAGCGTACCCAGATTATGGCTACACCTTC
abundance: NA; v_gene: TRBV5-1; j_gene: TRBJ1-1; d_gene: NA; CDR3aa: CASSLFTGTMNTEAFF; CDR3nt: TGCGCCAGCAGCTTGTTTACAGGGACTATGAACACTGAAGCTTTCTTT
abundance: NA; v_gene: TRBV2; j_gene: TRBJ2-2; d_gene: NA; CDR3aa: CASTPTRLSGELFF; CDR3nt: TGTGCCAGCACACCCACTAGGCTATCCGGGGAGCTGTTTTTT
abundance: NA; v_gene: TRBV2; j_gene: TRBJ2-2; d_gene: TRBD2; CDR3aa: CASSRTSNTGELFF; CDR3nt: TGTGCCAGCAGTCGGACTAGCAACACCGGGGAGCTGTTTTTT
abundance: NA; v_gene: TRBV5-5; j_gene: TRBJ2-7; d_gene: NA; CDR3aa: CASSLAGVPYEQYF; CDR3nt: TGTGCCAGCAGCTTGGCGGGGGTTCCCTACGAGCAGTACTTC
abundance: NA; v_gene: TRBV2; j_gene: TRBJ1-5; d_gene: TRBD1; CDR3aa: CASRGQGYSNQPQHF; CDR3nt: TGTGCCAGCAGGGGACAGGGATATAGCAATCAGCCCCAGCATTTT
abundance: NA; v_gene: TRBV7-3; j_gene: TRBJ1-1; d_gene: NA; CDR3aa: CASSRTGTEAFF; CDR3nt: TGTGCCAGCAGCAGGACGGGAACTGAAGCTTTCTTT
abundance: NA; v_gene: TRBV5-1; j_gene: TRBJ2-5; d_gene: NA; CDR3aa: CASSFLGGQETQYF; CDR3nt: TGCGCCAGCAGCTTTTTAGGGGGTCAAGAGACCCAGTACTTC
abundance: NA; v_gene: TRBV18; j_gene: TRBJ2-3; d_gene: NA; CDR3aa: CASSQNREVTDTQYF; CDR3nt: TGCGCCAGCTCACAGAACAGGGAAGTCACAGATACGCAGTATTTT
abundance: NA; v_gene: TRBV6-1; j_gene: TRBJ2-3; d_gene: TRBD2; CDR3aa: CASSGTSGGVGVRYF; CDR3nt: TGTGCCAGCAGCGGGACTAGCGGGGGGGTAGGGGTTCGGTATTTT
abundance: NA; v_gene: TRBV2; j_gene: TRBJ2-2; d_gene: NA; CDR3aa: CASRAEGNTGELFF; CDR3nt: TGTGCCAGCAGAGCGGAAGGGAACACCGGGGAGCTGTTTTTT
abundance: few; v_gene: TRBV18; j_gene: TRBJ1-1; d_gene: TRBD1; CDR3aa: CASSPRGDRGTEAFF; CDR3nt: TGTGCCAGCTCACCCAGGGGTGACAGGGGGACTGAAGCTTTCTTT
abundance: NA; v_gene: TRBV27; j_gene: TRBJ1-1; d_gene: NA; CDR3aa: CASSILGGAIGEAFF; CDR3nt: TGTGCCAGCAGTATACTGGGGGGGGCGATAGGCGAAGCTTTCTTT
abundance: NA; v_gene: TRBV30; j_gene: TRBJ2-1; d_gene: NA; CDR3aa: CAWRTSQNNEQFF; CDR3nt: TGTGCCTGGAGGACATCACAAAACAATGAGCAGTTCTTC
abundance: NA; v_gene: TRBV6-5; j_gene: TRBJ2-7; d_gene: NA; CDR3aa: CASSYSFESPYEQYF; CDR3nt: TGTGCCAGCAGTTACTCGTTTGAGTCCCCGTACGAGCAGTACTTC
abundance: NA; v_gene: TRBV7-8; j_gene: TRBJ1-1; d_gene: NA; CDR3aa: CASSLRSMNTEAFF; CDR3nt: TGTGCCAGCAGCTTGAGGAGCATGAACACTGAAGCTTTCTTT
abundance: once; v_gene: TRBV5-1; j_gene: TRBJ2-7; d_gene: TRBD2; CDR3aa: CASSSGLAGVSYEQYF; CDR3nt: TGCGCCAGCAGCTCCGGACTAGCGGGGGTCTCCTACGAGCAGTACTTC
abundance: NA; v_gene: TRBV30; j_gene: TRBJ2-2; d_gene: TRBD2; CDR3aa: CAWKFSSGGTGELFF; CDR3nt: TGTGCCTGGAAGTTTTCTAGCGGGGGGACCGGGGAGCTGTTTTTT